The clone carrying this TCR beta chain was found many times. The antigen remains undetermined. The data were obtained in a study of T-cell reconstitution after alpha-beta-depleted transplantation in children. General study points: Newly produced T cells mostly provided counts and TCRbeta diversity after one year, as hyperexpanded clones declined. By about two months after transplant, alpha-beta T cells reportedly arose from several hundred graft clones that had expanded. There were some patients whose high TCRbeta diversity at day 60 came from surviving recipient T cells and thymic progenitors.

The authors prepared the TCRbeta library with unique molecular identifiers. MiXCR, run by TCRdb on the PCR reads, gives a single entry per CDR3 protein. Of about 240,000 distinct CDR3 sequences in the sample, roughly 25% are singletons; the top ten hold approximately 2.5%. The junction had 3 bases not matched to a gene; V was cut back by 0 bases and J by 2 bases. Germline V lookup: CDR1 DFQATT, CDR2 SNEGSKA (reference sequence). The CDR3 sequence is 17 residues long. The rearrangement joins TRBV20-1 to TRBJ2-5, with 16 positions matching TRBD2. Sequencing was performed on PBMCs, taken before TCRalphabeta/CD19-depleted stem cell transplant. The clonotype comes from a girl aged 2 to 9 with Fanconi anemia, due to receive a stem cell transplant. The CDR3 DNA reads TGCAGTGCTAGAGATCCGGGACTAGCGGGGGGGCAAGAGACCCAGTACTTC. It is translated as CSARDPGLAGGQETQYF.